A selection of T cell receptor beta chains follows, all from one sample in a study of shared clonotypes between healthy human individuals. Measured with immunoSEQ multiplex PCR; TCRdb has only the in-frame clones, and not every one. Of millions of clones in the sample, over 85% are singletons; the top ten hold more than 0.1%. Specimen: naive CD4+ T cells sorted from blood. The receptors were gathered from a man aged 18-30 years in good health. Both conserved end residues are part of each CDR3. A D gene is named only where the DNA matches it firmly. Some rows have no size entry. The others give once, few or many, or a class for an expanded clone.

CDR3nt: TGTGCCAGCAGCTTGGAGGGGAGGGGGCCTCTCACTGAAGCTTTCTTT
CDR3aa: CASSLEGRGPLTEAFF
d_gene: TRBD1
abundance: NA
v_gene: TRBV5-6
j_gene: TRBJ1-1

CDR3nt: TGCGCCAGCAGCTTGGCCAGGGTCGACGAGCAGTACTTC
CDR3aa: CASSLARVDEQYF
d_gene: NA
abundance: NA
v_gene: TRBV5-1
j_gene: TRBJ2-7

CDR3nt: TGTGCCAGCGCGGACAGGGTTGGTTACGAGCAGTACTTC
CDR3aa: CASADRVGYEQYF
d_gene: TRBD1
abundance: NA
v_gene: TRBV7-3
j_gene: TRBJ2-7

CDR3nt: TGCGCCAGCACCTGGGGCAGCACAGATACGCAGTATTTT
CDR3aa: CASTWGSTDTQYF
d_gene: NA
abundance: NA
v_gene: TRBV5-1
j_gene: TRBJ2-3

CDR3nt: TGCGCCAGCAGCCAAGATCCCGGGGAAAGTGGCTACACCTTC
CDR3aa: CASSQDPGESGYTF
d_gene: NA
abundance: NA
v_gene: TRBV4-1
j_gene: TRBJ1-2

CDR3nt: TGTGCCAGCAGTTACGGGTTCACCGGGGAGCTGTTTTTT
CDR3aa: CASSYGFTGELFF
d_gene: NA
abundance: NA
v_gene: TRBV6-5
j_gene: TRBJ2-2

CDR3nt: TGTGCCAGCAGCTTACGGGGTCGTGGCTACACCTTC
CDR3aa: CASSLRGRGYTF
d_gene: NA
abundance: NA
v_gene: TRBV7-2
j_gene: TRBJ1-2

CDR3nt: TGTGCCACCCGCACGGACGCCTATGAAAAACTGTTTTTT
CDR3aa: CATRTDAYEKLFF
d_gene: NA
abundance: NA
v_gene: TRBV2
j_gene: TRBJ1-4

CDR3nt: TGTGCCAGCAGCTTGGGAGGGGCGCAGCCCCAGCATTTT
CDR3aa: CASSLGGAQPQHF
d_gene: NA
abundance: few
v_gene: TRBV7-9
j_gene: TRBJ1-5

CDR3nt: TGTGCCAGCTCAGAAACAGGGAACCAGGAGACCCAGTACTTC
CDR3aa: CASSETGNQETQYF
d_gene: NA
abundance: NA
v_gene: TRBV18
j_gene: TRBJ2-5

CDR3nt: TGTGCCAGCAGCTTAGAGGGGACAGTTGGAAACACCATATATTTT
CDR3aa: CASSLEGTVGNTIYF
d_gene: TRBD1
abundance: NA
v_gene: TRBV7-2
j_gene: TRBJ1-3

CDR3nt: TGCGCCAGCAGCTTTGTCGGTCCGTTGGACACTGAAGCTTTCTTT
CDR3aa: CASSFVGPLDTEAFF
d_gene: NA
abundance: NA
v_gene: TRBV5-1
j_gene: TRBJ1-1

CDR3nt: TGTGCCACCCCTGTCGTGGGACAGGGGGCAGATACGCAGTATTTT
CDR3aa: CATPVVGQGADTQYF
d_gene: TRBD1
abundance: NA
v_gene: TRBV14
j_gene: TRBJ2-3